This T cell receptor (beta chain) was captured in a study of regulatory T cells in long-lasting Graves disease. This sample's time point: persistent/refractory GD, antithyroid drugs over 5 years with positive TRAb. With RNA extracted from PBMCs as input, the TCR library was made. CDR3-region Arm-PCR and iRepertoire HTBI primers produced the TCR beta libraries. TCRdb redid the calling of the multiplex PCR reads with MiXCR, one entry per CDR3 protein. The sample lists around 430,000 distinct CDR3 sequences; roughly 23% were seen once. This clonotype was found many times. Sequencing was performed on peripheral blood mononuclear cells (PBMCs), taken when the disease was refractory, from a patient treated with antithyroid drugs. The TCR was taken from a female donor with Graves disease.

CDR3 nucleotides: TGTGCCAGCAGCGTGCAGGGTATCGAGCAGTACTTC. It specifies CASSVQGIEQYF. The chain links TRBV7-2 to TRBJ2-7; D possibly corresponds to TRBD1 (5 bases). The CDR3 has 12 residues. Looked up from germline, CDR1 is SGHTA and CDR2 is FQGNSA. V lost 5 bases to trimming and J lost 6 bases, with 11 bases between them.